The text below deals with one TCR beta chain. The data stem from a study of memory CD4+ T cells and cytomegalovirus serostatus. The protocol was immunoSEQ multiplex PCR, while the TCRdb copy is restricted to in-frame clones and leaves out a portion. The sample has some 44,000 clones, roughly three quarters seen once. Single viable CD3+CD4+CD8-CD45RO+ cells were sorted as the memory CD4+ T cells. V dropped 0 bases and J dropped 2 bases, with 15 bases sitting between them. The germline gives CDR1 MGHRA, CDR2 YSYEKL. CDR3 length: 17 residues. V and J are TRBV4-1 and TRBJ2-3; D perhaps matches TRBD1 (6 bases). This clonotype originated in an adult in good health and CMV-seronegative. The specimen sequenced was memory CD4+ T cells from blood. CDR3 in amino acids: CASSQEEDRTSTDTQYF. CDR3 nucleotides: TGCGCCAGCAGCCAAGAAGAGGACAGAACTTCCACAGATACGCAGTATTTT.